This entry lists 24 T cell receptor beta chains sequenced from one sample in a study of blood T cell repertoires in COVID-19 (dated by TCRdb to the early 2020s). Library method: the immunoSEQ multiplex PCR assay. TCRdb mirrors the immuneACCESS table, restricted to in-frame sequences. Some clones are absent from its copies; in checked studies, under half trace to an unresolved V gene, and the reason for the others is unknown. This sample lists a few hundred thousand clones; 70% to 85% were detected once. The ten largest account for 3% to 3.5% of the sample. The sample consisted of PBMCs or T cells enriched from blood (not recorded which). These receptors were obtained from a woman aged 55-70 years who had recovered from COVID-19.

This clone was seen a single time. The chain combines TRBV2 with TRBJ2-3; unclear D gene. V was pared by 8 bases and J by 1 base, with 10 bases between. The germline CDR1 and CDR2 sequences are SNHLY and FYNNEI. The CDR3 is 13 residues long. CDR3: CASSTARTDTQYF. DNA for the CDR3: TGTGCCAGCTCCACAGCACGCACAGATACGCAGTATTTT.

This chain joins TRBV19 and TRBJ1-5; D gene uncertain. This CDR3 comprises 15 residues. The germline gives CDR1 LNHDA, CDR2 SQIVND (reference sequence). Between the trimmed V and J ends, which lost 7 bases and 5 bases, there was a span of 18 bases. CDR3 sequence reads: CASKTRLMSDQPQHF. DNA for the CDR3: TGTGCCAGTAAGACGCGACTCATGTCCGATCAGCCCCAGCATTTT.

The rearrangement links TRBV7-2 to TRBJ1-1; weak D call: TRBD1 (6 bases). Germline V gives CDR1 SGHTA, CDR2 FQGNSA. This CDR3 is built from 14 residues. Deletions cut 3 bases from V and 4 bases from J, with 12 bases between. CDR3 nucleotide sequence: TGTGCCAGCAGCTTCGGGGGGGCTGGCACTGAAGCTTTCTTT. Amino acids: CASSFGGAGTEAFF.

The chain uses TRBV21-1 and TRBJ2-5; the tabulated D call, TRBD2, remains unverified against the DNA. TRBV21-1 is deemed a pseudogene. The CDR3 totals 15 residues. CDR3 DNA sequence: TGTGCCAGCAGCAAAGGTGAGGGTCCACAAGAGACCCAGTACTTC. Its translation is CASSKGEGPQETQYF.

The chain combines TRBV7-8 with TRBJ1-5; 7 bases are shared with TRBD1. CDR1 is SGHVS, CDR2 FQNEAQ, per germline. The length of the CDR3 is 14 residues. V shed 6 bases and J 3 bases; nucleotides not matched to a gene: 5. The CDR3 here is CASSFTGANQPQHF. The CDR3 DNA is TGTGCCAGCAGTTTTACAGGGGCCAATCAGCCCCAGCATTTT.

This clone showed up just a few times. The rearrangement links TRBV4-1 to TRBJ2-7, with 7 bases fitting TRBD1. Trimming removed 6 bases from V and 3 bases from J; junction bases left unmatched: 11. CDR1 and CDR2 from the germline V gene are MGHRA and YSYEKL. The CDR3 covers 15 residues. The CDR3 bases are TGCGCCAGCAGGGCCTACGGGACAGAGAACTACGAGCAGTACTTC. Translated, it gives CASRAYGTENYEQYF.

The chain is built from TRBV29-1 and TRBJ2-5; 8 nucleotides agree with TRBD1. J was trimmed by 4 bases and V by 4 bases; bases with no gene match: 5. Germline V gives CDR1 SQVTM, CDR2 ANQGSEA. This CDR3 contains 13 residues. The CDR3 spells CSVVGQAGETQYF. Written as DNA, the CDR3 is TGCAGCGTTGTGGGACAGGCCGGAGAGACCCAGTACTTC.

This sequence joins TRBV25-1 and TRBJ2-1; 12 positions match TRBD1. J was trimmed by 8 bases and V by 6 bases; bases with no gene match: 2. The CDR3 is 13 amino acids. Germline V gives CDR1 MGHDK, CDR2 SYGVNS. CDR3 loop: CASRGDRGHEQFF. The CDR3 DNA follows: TGTGCCAGCAGAGGGGACAGGGGGCATGAGCAGTTCTTC.

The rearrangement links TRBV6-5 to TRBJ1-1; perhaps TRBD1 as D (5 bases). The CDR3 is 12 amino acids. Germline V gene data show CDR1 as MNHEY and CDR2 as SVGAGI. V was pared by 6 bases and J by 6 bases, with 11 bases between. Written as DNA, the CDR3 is TGTGCCAGCAGGCTGACAGTCGCTGAAGCTTTCTTT. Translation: CASRLTVAEAFF.

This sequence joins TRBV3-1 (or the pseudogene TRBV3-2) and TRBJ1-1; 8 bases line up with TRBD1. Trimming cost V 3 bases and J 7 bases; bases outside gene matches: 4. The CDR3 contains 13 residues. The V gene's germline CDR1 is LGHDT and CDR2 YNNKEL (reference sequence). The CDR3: CASSQSTGVEAFF. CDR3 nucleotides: TGTGCCAGCAGCCAGTCGACAGGGGTTGAAGCTTTCTTT.

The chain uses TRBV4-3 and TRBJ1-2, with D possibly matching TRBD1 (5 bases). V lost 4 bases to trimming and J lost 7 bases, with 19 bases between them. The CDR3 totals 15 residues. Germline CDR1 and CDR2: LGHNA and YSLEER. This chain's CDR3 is CASSPQEGVFSGYTF. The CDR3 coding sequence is TGCGCCAGCAGCCCCCAGGAAGGGGTCTTCAGTGGCTACACCTTC.

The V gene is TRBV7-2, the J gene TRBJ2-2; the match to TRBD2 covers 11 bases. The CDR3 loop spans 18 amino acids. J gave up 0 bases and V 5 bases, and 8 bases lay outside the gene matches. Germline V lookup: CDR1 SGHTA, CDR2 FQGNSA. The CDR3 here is CASSRGTSGAANTGELFF. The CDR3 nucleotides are TGTGCCAGCAGCAGAGGGACTAGCGGAGCCGCGAACACCGGGGAGCTGTTTTTT.

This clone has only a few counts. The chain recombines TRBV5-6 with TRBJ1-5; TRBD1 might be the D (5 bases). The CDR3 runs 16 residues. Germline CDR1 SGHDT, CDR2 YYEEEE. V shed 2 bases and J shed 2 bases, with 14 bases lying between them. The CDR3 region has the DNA TGTGCCAGCAGCTTTCAGGGTTTGAATGGCAATCAGCCCCAGCATTTT. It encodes CASSFQGLNGNQPQHF.

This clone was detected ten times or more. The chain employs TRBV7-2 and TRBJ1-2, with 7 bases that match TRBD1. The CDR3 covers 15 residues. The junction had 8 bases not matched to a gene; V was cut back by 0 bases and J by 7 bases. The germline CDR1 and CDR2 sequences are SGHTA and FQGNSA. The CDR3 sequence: CASSLAGQVGSGYTF. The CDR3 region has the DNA TGTGCCAGCAGCTTAGCCGGACAGGTCGGTAGTGGCTACACCTTC.

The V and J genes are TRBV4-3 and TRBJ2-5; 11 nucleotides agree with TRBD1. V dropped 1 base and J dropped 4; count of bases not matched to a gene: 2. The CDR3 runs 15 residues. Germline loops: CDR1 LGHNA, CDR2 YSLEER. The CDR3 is CASSQGTGGLETQYF. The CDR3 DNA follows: TGCGCCAGCAGCCAAGGGACAGGGGGCCTAGAGACCCAGTACTTC.

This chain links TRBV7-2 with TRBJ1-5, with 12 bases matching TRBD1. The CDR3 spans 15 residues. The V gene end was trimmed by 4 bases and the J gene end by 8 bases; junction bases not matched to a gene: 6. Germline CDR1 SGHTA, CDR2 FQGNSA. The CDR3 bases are TGTGCCAGCAGCTCCGGGACAGGGGGCGGTAAGCCCCAGCATTTT. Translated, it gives CASSSGTGGGKPQHF.

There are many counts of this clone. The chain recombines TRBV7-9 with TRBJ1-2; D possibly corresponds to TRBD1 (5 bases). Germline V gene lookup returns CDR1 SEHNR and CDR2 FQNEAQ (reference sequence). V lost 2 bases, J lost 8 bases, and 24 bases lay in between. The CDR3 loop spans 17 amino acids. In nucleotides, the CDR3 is TGTGCCAGCAGCTTACCGAGATTCCCGACAGACGCGTTAGGCTACACCTTC. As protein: CASSLPRFPTDALGYTF.

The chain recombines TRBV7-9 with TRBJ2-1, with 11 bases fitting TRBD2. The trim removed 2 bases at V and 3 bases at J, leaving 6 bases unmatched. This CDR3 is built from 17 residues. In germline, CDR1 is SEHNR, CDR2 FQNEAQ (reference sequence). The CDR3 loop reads CASSLKLAGAHYNEQFF. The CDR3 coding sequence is TGTGCCAGCAGCTTAAAACTAGCGGGGGCACACTACAATGAGCAGTTCTTC.

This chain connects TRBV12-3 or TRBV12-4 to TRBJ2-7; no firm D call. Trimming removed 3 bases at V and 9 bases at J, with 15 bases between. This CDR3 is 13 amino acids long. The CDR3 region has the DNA TGTGCCAGCAGTTTGAGGTCTTCGGTGGGGCAGTACTTC. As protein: CASSLRSSVGQYF.

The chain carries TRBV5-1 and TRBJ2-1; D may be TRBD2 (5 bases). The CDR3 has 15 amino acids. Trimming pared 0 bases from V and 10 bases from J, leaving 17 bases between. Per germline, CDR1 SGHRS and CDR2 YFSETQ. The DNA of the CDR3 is TGCGCCAGCAGCTTGGACGCGACTAACTCTGGGGAGCAGTTCTTC. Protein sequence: CASSLDATNSGEQFF.

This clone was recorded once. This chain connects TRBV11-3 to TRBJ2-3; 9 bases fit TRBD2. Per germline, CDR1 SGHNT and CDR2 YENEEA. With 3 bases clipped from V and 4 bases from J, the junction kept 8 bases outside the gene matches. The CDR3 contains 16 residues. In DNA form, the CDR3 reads TGTGCCAGCAGCTTGGGCGGGAGGGTTCGCCCAGATACGCAGTATTTT. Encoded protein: CASSLGGRVRPDTQYF.

The chain's CDR3 is CASGLGRGNTGELFF. CDR3 sequence (DNA): TGTGCTAGTGGTTTGGGAAGGGGAAACACCGGGGAGCTGTTTTTT. The chain carries TRBV12-5 and TRBJ2-2, with D maybe TRBD1 (5 bases). CDR1 LGHNT and CDR2 FRNRAP come from the germline V gene. Trimming shortened V by 1 base and J by 2 bases, and 8 bases separated the two germline ends. The CDR3 contains 15 residues.

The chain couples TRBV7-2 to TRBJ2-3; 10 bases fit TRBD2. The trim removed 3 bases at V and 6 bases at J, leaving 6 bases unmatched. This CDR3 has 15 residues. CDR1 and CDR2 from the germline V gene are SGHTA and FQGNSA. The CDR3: CASSFRSGGRDTQYF. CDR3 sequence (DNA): TGTGCCAGCAGCTTTCGTAGCGGGGGGAGGGATACGCAGTATTTT.

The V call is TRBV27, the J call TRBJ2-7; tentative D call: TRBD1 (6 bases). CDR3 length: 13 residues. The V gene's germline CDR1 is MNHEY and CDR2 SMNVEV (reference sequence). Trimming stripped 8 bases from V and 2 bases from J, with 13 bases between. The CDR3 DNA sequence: TGTGCCAGCCGTGACAGGCTCACCTACGAGCAGTACTTC. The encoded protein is CASRDRLTYEQYF.